This is a list of T cell receptor beta chains from one sample in a study of vaccination effects on CD4 cells after COVID-19. Profiled with immunoSEQ multiplex PCR; TCRdb holds only in-frame clones, not every one. The sample has about 52,000 clones, roughly three quarters seen once. These receptors' antigens are unknown. The specimen comprised CD4+ T cells from PBMCs cultured with HCoV-OC43 spike peptides, sampled before COVID-19 vaccination. The receptor source for this set is a human donor who received a COVID-19 vaccine. The CDR3 runs from the conserved cysteine through the conserved F or W. A D gene is named only where the DNA matches it firmly. Expanded clones get a size class; other rows say once, few or many, or leave the size out.

v_gene: TRBV6-4; len: 13; abundance: NA; d_gene: NA; j_gene: TRBJ2-2; CDR3aa: CASSKTVTGELFF; CDR3nt: TGTGCCAGCAGTAAGACGGTTACCGGGGAGCTGTTTTTT
v_gene: TRBV9; len: 14; abundance: NA; d_gene: NA; j_gene: TRBJ1-3; CDR3aa: CASSVSGYGNTIYF; CDR3nt: TGTGCCAGCAGCGTGTCAGGGTACGGAAACACCATATATTTT
v_gene: TRBV4-1; len: 14; abundance: NA; d_gene: NA; j_gene: TRBJ1-1; CDR3aa: CASSLSGLNTEAFF; CDR3nt: TGCGCCAGCAGCCTAAGTGGGTTAAACACTGAAGCTTTCTTT
v_gene: TRBV5-1; len: 13; abundance: NA; d_gene: NA; j_gene: TRBJ1-3; CDR3aa: CASRQEYGNTIYF; CDR3nt: TGCGCCAGCAGACAGGAATACGGAAACACCATATATTTT
v_gene: TRBV4-2; len: 13; abundance: NA; d_gene: NA; j_gene: TRBJ2-3; CDR3aa: CASSQDLSDTQYF; CDR3nt: TGTGCCAGCAGCCAAGATTTATCAGATACGCAGTATTTT
v_gene: TRBV10-3; len: 13; abundance: few; d_gene: NA; j_gene: TRBJ2-5; CDR3aa: CAISGGSWETQYF; CDR3nt: TGTGCCATCAGTGGGGGTTCTTGGGAGACCCAGTACTTC
v_gene: TRBV30; len: 16; abundance: NA; d_gene: NA; j_gene: TRBJ2-2; CDR3aa: CAWSVPGGSFTGELFF; CDR3nt: TGTGCCTGGAGTGTCCCAGGGGGGTCTTTCACCGGGGAGCTGTTTTTT
v_gene: TRBV30; len: 14; abundance: NA; d_gene: NA; j_gene: TRBJ2-1; CDR3aa: CAWINRGHDNEQFF; CDR3nt: TGTGCCTGGATTAACCGGGGACACGACAATGAGCAGTTCTTC
v_gene: TRBV2; len: 11; abundance: NA; d_gene: TRBD2; j_gene: TRBJ2-1; CDR3aa: CASGRGGEQFF; CDR3nt: TGTGCCAGCGGCCGCGGGGGTGAGCAGTTCTTC
v_gene: TRBV9; len: 16; abundance: once; d_gene: NA; j_gene: TRBJ1-1; CDR3aa: CASSVRRLQGYTEAFF; CDR3nt: TGTGCCAGCAGCGTGAGACGGTTGCAGGGGTACACTGAAGCTTTCTTT
v_gene: TRBV6-5; len: 14; abundance: NA; d_gene: NA; j_gene: TRBJ1-1; CDR3aa: CATRSWTDNTEAFF; CDR3nt: TGTGCCACACGGTCGTGGACAGACAACACTGAAGCTTTCTTT
v_gene: TRBV29-1; len: 14; abundance: NA; d_gene: NA; j_gene: TRBJ1-5; CDR3aa: CSVRTTGGNQPQHF; CDR3nt: TGCAGCGTAAGGACAACGGGCGGCAATCAGCCCCAGCATTTT
v_gene: TRBV4-1; len: 18; abundance: NA; d_gene: NA; j_gene: TRBJ2-3; CDR3aa: CASSQVGGADPSTDTQYF; CDR3nt: TGCGCCAGCAGCCAAGTTGGTGGGGCAGACCCTAGCACAGATACGCAGTATTTT
v_gene: TRBV2; len: 15; abundance: NA; d_gene: TRBD2; j_gene: TRBJ2-1; CDR3aa: CASSKLAGGFNEQFF; CDR3nt: TGTGCCAGCAGCAAACTAGCGGGGGGTTTTAATGAGCAGTTCTTC
v_gene: TRBV4-1; len: 16; abundance: NA; d_gene: NA; j_gene: TRBJ2-6; CDR3aa: CASSQDATAGANVLTF; CDR3nt: TGCGCCAGCAGCCAAGATGCGACAGCTGGGGCCAACGTCCTGACTTTC
v_gene: TRBV4-1; len: 17; abundance: NA; d_gene: NA; j_gene: TRBJ1-1; CDR3aa: CASSQDFDRDTNTEAFF; CDR3nt: TGCGCCAGCAGCCAAGATTTTGACCGGGACACCAACACTGAAGCTTTCTTT
v_gene: TRBV11-2; len: 12; abundance: NA; d_gene: NA; j_gene: TRBJ2-3; CDR3aa: CASSLAQDTQYF; CDR3nt: TGTGCCAGCAGCTTAGCCCAAGATACGCAGTATTTT
v_gene: TRBV5-1; len: 14; abundance: NA; d_gene: NA; j_gene: TRBJ2-5; CDR3aa: CASSWGGVGETQYF; CDR3nt: TGCGCCAGCAGCTGGGGCGGGGTTGGGGAGACCCAGTACTTC
v_gene: TRBV5-5; len: 15; abundance: NA; d_gene: NA; j_gene: TRBJ1-5; CDR3aa: CASSLETPSNQPQHF; CDR3nt: TGTGCCAGCAGCTTGGAGACTCCAAGCAATCAGCCCCAGCATTTT
v_gene: TRBV4-1; len: 18; abundance: NA; d_gene: NA; j_gene: TRBJ2-5; CDR3aa: CASSQAWRVGGRQETQYF; CDR3nt: TGCGCCAGCAGCCAAGCATGGAGAGTGGGCGGCCGCCAAGAGACCCAGTACTTC
v_gene: TRBV7-9; len: 15; abundance: NA; d_gene: TRBD1; j_gene: TRBJ1-1; CDR3aa: CASSLALGGKQEAFF; CDR3nt: TGTGCCAGCAGCTTAGCGTTAGGGGGCAAGCAGGAGGCTTTCTTT
v_gene: TRBV28; len: 11; abundance: NA; d_gene: NA; j_gene: TRBJ2-2; CDR3aa: CASKAAGELFF; CDR3nt: TGTGCCAGCAAGGCAGCGGGGGAGCTGTTTTTT
v_gene: TRBV5-1; len: 15; abundance: NA; d_gene: TRBD2; j_gene: TRBJ2-5; CDR3aa: CASSLLAGYQETQYF; CDR3nt: TGCGCCAGCAGCTTGTTAGCGGGGTACCAAGAGACCCAGTACTTC
v_gene: TRBV3-1/TRBV3-2; len: 14; abundance: NA; d_gene: NA; j_gene: TRBJ1-2; CDR3aa: CASSQDEAYYGYTF; CDR3nt: TGTGCCAGCAGCCAAGATGAAGCTTACTATGGCTACACCTTC
v_gene: TRBV5-1; len: 14; abundance: NA; d_gene: NA; j_gene: TRBJ2-5; CDR3aa: CASIPSPGQETQYF; CDR3nt: TGCGCCAGCATCCCCTCACCGGGCCAAGAGACCCAGTACTTC
v_gene: TRBV10-3; len: 17; abundance: NA; d_gene: NA; j_gene: TRBJ1-6; CDR3aa: CAISESVGAPYNSPLHF; CDR3nt: TGTGCCATCAGTGAGTCGGTCGGGGCGCCGTATAATTCACCCCTCCACTTT
v_gene: TRBV18; len: 13; abundance: few; d_gene: NA; j_gene: TRBJ1-1; CDR3aa: CASSTGLGTEAFF; CDR3nt: TGTGCCAGCTCAACAGGGTTAGGCACTGAAGCTTTCTTT
v_gene: TRBV6-5; len: 13; abundance: NA; d_gene: NA; j_gene: TRBJ1-1; CDR3aa: CASSYSKNTEAFF; CDR3nt: TGTGCCAGCAGTTACTCGAAGAACACTGAAGCTTTCTTT
v_gene: TRBV9; len: 13; abundance: NA; d_gene: NA; j_gene: TRBJ2-4; CDR3aa: CASSVEYTRPQYF; CDR3nt: TGTGCCAGCAGCGTAGAGTACACCCGTCCTCAGTACTTC
v_gene: TRBV7-9; len: 16; abundance: NA; d_gene: TRBD2; j_gene: TRBJ2-3; CDR3aa: CASSQRLAGSPDTQYF; CDR3nt: TGTGCCAGCAGTCAAAGACTAGCGGGGTCCCCAGATACGCAGTATTTT
v_gene: TRBV4-1; len: 19; abundance: NA; d_gene: TRBD2; j_gene: TRBJ2-6; CDR3aa: CASSQARGGTPSGANVLTF; CDR3nt: TGCGCCAGCAGCCAGGCGCGGGGGGGGACACCCTCTGGGGCCAACGTCCTGACTTTC
v_gene: TRBV6-1; len: 19; abundance: NA; d_gene: TRBD2; j_gene: TRBJ2-5; CDR3aa: CASSVTSGGSQTSRETQYF; CDR3nt: TGTGCCAGCAGTGTGACTAGCGGGGGGTCACAAACTTCAAGAGAGACCCAGTACTTC
v_gene: TRBV6-5; len: 15; abundance: NA; d_gene: NA; j_gene: TRBJ1-6; CDR3aa: CASSYFKGPQEPLHF; CDR3nt: TGTGCCAGCAGTTACTTTAAGGGGCCCCAGGAACCCCTCCACTTT
v_gene: TRBV3-1/TRBV3-2; len: 13; abundance: NA; d_gene: NA; j_gene: TRBJ1-4; CDR3aa: CASSQATSEKLFF; CDR3nt: TGTGCCAGCAGCCAAGCTACTAGTGAAAAACTGTTTTTT
v_gene: TRBV27; len: 14; abundance: NA; d_gene: TRBD1; j_gene: TRBJ2-2; CDR3aa: CASRLRQGGGELFF; CDR3nt: TGTGCCAGCAGACTCCGACAGGGTGGGGGGGAGCTGTTTTTT
v_gene: TRBV18; len: 15; abundance: NA; d_gene: NA; j_gene: TRBJ1-3; CDR3aa: CASSPGVASGNTIYF; CDR3nt: TGTGCCAGCTCACCAGGAGTAGCCTCTGGAAACACCATATATTTT
v_gene: TRBV11-2; len: 14; abundance: once; d_gene: TRBD1; j_gene: TRBJ2-4; CDR3aa: CASSLGQGGDIQYF; CDR3nt: TGTGCCAGCAGCTTAGGACAGGGGGGGGACATTCAGTACTTC
v_gene: TRBV6-5; len: 14; abundance: NA; d_gene: TRBD1; j_gene: TRBJ1-1; CDR3aa: CASRRTGGGTEAFF; CDR3nt: TGTGCCAGCAGACGGACAGGGGGCGGCACTGAAGCTTTCTTT
v_gene: TRBV19; len: 17; abundance: few; d_gene: TRBD2; j_gene: TRBJ2-1; CDR3aa: CASSTPGTSGGFHEQFF; CDR3nt: TGTGCCAGTAGTACCCCTGGGACTAGCGGGGGGTTCCATGAGCAGTTCTTC
v_gene: TRBV5-8; len: 11; abundance: NA; d_gene: NA; j_gene: TRBJ1-1; CDR3aa: CASSLGREAFF; CDR3nt: TGTGCCAGCAGCTTAGGGAGGGAAGCTTTCTTT
v_gene: TRBV3-1/TRBV3-2; len: 16; abundance: NA; d_gene: TRBD1; j_gene: TRBJ2-1; CDR3aa: CASSQGGQEDGNEQFF; CDR3nt: TGTGCCAGCAGCCAAGGGGGACAGGAGGATGGCAATGAGCAGTTCTTC
v_gene: TRBV5-1; len: 16; abundance: NA; d_gene: NA; j_gene: TRBJ2-2; CDR3aa: CASSKLRGRDTGELFF; CDR3nt: TGCGCCAGCAGCAAATTAAGGGGTAGGGACACCGGGGAGCTGTTTTTT
v_gene: TRBV7-9; len: 16; abundance: NA; d_gene: NA; j_gene: TRBJ1-1; CDR3aa: CASSRVVGGVWTEAFF; CDR3nt: TGTGCCAGCAGCCGGGTGGTTGGGGGGGTGTGGACTGAAGCTTTCTTT
v_gene: TRBV2; len: 13; abundance: once; d_gene: TRBD1; j_gene: TRBJ1-1; CDR3aa: CASKRGQGAEAFF; CDR3nt: TGTGCCAGTAAAAGGGGACAGGGGGCTGAAGCTTTCTTT
v_gene: TRBV6-2/TRBV6-3; len: 15; abundance: NA; d_gene: TRBD2; j_gene: TRBJ2-3; CDR3aa: CASSYPRGGADTQYF; CDR3nt: TGTGCCAGCAGTTACCCCCGCGGGGGGGCAGATACGCAGTATTTT